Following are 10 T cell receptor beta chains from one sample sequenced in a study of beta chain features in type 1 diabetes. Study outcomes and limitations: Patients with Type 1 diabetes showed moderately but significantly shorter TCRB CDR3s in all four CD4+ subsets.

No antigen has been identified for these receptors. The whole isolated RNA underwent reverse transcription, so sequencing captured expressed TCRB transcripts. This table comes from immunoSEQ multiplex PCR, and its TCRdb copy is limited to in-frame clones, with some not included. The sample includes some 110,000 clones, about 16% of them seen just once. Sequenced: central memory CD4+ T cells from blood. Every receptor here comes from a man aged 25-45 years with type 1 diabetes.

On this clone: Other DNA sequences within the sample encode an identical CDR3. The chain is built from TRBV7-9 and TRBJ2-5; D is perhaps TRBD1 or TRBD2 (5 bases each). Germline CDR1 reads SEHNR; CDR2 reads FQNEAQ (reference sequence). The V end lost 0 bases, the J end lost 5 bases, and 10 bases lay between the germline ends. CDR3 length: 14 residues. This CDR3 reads CASSLAQGRETQYF. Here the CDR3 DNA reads TGTGCCAGCAGCTTAGCTCAGGGACGGGAGACCCAGTACTTC.

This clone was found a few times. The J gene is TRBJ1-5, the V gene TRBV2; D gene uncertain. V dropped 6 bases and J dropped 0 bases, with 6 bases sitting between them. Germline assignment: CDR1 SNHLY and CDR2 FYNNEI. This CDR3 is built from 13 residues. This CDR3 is CASRADSNQPQHF. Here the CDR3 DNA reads TGTGCCAGCAGGGCAGATAGCAATCAGCCCCAGCATTTT. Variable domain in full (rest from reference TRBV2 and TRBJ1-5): EPEVTQTPSHQVTQMGQEVILRCVPISNHLYFYWYRQILGQKVEFLVSFYNNEISEKSEIFDDQFSVERPDGSNFTLKIRSTKLEDSAMYFCASRADSNQPQHFGDGTRLSIL.

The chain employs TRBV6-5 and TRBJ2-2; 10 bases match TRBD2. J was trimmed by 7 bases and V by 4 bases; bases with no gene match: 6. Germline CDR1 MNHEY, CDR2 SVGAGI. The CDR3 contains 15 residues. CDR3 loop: CASSSLAGAGGELFF. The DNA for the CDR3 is TGTGCCAGCAGTTCCCTAGCGGGGGCTGGCGGGGAGCTGTTTTTT.

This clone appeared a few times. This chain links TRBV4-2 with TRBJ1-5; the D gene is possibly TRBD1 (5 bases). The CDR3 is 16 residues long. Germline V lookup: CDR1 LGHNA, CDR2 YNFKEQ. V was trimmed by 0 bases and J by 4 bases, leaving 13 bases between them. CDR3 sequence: CASSQDRGLSNQPQHF. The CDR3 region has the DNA TGTGCCAGCAGCCAAGATCGGGGACTGTCGAATCAGCCCCAGCATTTT.

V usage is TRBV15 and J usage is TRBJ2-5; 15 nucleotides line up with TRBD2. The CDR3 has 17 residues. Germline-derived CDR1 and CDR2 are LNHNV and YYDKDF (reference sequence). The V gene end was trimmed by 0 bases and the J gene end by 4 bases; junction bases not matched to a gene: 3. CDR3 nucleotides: TGTGCCACCAGCAGAGAATGGACTAGCGGGGGGGTAGAGACCCAGTACTTC. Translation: CATSREWTSGGVETQYF.

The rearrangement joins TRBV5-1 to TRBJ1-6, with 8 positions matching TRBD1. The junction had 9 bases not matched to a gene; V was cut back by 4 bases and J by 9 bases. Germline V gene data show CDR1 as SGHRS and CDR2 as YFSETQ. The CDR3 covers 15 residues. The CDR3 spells CASSAGTGSSSPLHF. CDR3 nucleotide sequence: TGCGCCAGCAGCGCTGGGACAGGCTCGAGTTCACCCCTCCACTTT.

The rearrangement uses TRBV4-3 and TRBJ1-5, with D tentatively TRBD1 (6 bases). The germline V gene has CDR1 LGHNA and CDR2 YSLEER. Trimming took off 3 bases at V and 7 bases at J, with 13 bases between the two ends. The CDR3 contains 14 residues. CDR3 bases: TGCGCCAGCAGCCACAATACAGGGATCCAGCCCCAGCATTTT. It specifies CASSHNTGIQPQHF.

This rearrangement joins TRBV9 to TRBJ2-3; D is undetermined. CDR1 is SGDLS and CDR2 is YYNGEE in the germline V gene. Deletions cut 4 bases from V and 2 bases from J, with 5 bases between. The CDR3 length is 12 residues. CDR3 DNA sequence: TGTGCCAGCAGCCTAGACACAGATACGCAGTATTTT. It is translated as CASSLDTDTQYF.

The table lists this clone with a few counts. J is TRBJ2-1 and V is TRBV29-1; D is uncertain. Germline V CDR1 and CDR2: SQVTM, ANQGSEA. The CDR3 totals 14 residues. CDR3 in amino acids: CSGYKGSSYNEQFF. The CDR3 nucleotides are TGCAGTGGGTATAAAGGCAGTTCCTACAATGAGCAGTTCTTC.

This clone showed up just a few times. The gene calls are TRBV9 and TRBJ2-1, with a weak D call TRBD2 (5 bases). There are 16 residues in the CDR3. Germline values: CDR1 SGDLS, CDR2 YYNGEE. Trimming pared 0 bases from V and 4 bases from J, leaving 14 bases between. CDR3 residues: CASSVAPRGNYNEQFF. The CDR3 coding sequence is TGTGCCAGCAGCGTAGCTCCCCGGGGAAATTACAATGAGCAGTTCTTC.